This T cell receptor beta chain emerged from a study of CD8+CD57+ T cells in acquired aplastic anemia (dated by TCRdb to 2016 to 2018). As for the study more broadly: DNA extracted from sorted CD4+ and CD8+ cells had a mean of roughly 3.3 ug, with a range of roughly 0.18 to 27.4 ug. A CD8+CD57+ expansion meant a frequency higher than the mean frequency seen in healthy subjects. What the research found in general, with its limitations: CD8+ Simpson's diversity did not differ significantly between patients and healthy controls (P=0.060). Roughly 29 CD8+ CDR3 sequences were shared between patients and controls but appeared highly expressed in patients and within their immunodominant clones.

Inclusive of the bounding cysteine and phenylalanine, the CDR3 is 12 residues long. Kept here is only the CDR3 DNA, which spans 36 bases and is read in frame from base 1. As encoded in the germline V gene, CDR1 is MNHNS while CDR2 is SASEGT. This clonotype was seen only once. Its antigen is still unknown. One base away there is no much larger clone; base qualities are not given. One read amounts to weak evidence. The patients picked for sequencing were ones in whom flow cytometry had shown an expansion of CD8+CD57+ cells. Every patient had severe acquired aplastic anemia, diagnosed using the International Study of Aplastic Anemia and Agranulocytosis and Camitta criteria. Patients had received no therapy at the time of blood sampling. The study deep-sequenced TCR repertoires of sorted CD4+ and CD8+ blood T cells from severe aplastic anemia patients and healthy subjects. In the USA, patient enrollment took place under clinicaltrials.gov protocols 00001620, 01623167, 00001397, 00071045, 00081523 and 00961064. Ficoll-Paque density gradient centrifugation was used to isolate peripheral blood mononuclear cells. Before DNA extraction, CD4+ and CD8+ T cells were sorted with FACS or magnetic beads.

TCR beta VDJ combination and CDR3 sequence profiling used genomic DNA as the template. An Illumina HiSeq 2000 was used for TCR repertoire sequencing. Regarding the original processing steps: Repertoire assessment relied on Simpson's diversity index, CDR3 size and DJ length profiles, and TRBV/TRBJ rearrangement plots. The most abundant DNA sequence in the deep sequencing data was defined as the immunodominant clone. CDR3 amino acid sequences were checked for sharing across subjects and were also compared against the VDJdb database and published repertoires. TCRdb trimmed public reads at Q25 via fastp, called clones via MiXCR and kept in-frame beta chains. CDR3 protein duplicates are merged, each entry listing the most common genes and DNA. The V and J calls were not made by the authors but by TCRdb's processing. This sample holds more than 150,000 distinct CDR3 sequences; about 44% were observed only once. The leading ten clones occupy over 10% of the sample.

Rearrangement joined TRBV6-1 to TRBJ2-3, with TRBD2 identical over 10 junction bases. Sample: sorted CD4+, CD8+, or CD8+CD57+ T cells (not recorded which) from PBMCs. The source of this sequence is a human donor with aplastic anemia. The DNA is TGTGGAGCGGGGGGGGACACAGATACGCAGTATTTT. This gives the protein CGAGGDTDTQYF.